The 19 T cell receptor beta chains in this list originate from one sample, sequenced in a study of cytomegalovirus exposure and HLA in healthy donors. Use of 60 Vbeta and 13 Jbeta primers characterized the PCR. The protocol was immunoSEQ multiplex PCR, while the TCRdb copy is restricted to in-frame clones and leaves out a portion. Among around 200,000 clones listed, more than 60% were seen once. Sequencing used PBMCs. All receptors come from a girl aged 2-10 years in good health and CMV-seronegative.

The J gene is TRBJ1-1, the V gene TRBV6-6, with no clear D. Trimming shortened V by 9 bases and J by 4 bases, and 9 bases separated the two germline ends. Germline V CDR1 and CDR2: MNHNY, SVGAGI (reference sequence). The CDR3 contains 11 residues. The CDR3 bases are TGTGCCAGTGGGGAGGGCACTGAAGCTTTCTTT. Translation gives CASGEGTEAFF.

CDR3 DNA sequence: TGTGCCAGCAGTGAAGGTGTGGGGCCAAAACTGTTTTTT. Protein product: CASSEGVGPKLFF. V is TRBV6-5 and J is TRBJ1-4, with D perhaps matching TRBD1 (5 bases). Germline CDR1 MNHEY, CDR2 SVGAGI. The V end lost 5 bases, the J end lost 10 bases, and 14 bases lay between the germline ends. The CDR3 is 13 residues long.

The chain couples TRBV6-1 to TRBJ1-1; D may be TRBD1 (6 bases). This CDR3 region has 14 residues. The V and J ends lost 6 bases and 4 bases respectively, with 15 bases between them. Germline lookup yields CDR1 MNHNS and CDR2 SASEGT. In nucleotides, the CDR3 is TGTGCCAGCAGCGTCAGGGGTGGTGGCACTGAAGCTTTCTTT. Residues: CASSVRGGGTEAFF.

The V call is TRBV25-1, the J call TRBJ2-2; 9 bases line up with TRBD1. The CDR3 consists of 16 residues. Germline trimming cut 6 bases from V and 3 bases from J; bases unmatched to any gene: 8. The germline gives CDR1 MGHDK, CDR2 SYGVNS. The CDR3, as DNA: TGTGCCAGCAGCCCAGGGGGACAGGGATACACCGGGGAGCTGTTTTTT. Protein product: CASSPGGQGYTGELFF.

The chain carries TRBV30 and TRBJ1-2; D gene ambiguous. Trimming removed 0 bases at V and 7 bases at J, with 12 bases between. Germline loops: CDR1 GTSNPN, CDR2 SVGIG (reference sequence). The CDR3 has 13 amino acids. CDR3 protein: CAWSVLRQGGYTF. The CDR3 DNA is TGTGCCTGGAGTGTACTCAGACAAGGTGGCTACACCTTC. The variable domain in full, with the rest retrieved from reference TRBV30 and TRBJ1-2, is SQTIHQWPATLVQPVGSPLSLECTVEGTSNPNLYWYRQAAGRGLQLLFYSVGIGQISSEVPQNLSASRPQDRQFILSSKKLLLSDSGFYLCAWSVLRQGGYTFGSGTRLTVV.

The chain is built from TRBV18 and TRBJ1-1; unclear D gene. V lost 6 bases and J lost 1, with 9 bases in between. Germline V gene data show CDR1 as KGHSH and CDR2 as LQKENI. The CDR3 spans 13 residues. The CDR3 bases are TGTGCCAGCTCTGGAGAGAGGAACACTGAAGCTTTCTTT. Amino acid sequence: CASSGERNTEAFF.

V is TRBV18 and J is TRBJ2-1, with D possibly matching TRBD1 (6 bases). The germline V and J ends were trimmed by 5 bases and 7 bases, with 21 bases remaining between them. The CDR3 runs to 16 residues. CDR1 and CDR2 (germline): KGHSH, LQKENI. The CDR3 region has the DNA TGTGCCAGCTCAGGGCCGGGACAAAGAACGAAGAATGAGCAGTTCTTC. Translation: CASSGPGQRTKNEQFF.

The rearrangement joins TRBV4-1 to TRBJ2-7, with 9 bases fitting TRBD2. From germline, CDR1 is MGHRA and CDR2 YSYEKL. The CDR3 is 16 residues long. The trim removed 0 bases at V and 6 bases at J, leaving 9 bases unmatched. The CDR3: CASSQEAESGGSEQYF. In nucleotides, the CDR3 is TGCGCCAGCAGCCAAGAAGCAGAGAGCGGGGGGAGCGAGCAGTACTTC.

This chain links TRBV2 with TRBJ2-7, with D possibly TRBD1 on 5 matching bases. Trimming removed 7 bases at V and 7 bases at J, with 17 bases between. CDR1 and CDR2 from the germline V gene are SNHLY and FYNNEI. The CDR3 spans 13 residues. DNA of the CDR3: TGTGCCAGCACTCCGACAGAACGGGCGGAGCAGTACTTC. It is translated as CASTPTERAEQYF.

This clone was found once. V usage is TRBV7-9 and J usage is TRBJ1-1; D possibly corresponds to TRBD1 (5 bases). V shed 5 bases and J shed 7 bases, with 17 bases lying between them. Germline V gene sequence: CDR1 SEHNR, CDR2 FQNEAQ (reference sequence). The CDR3 sequence is 14 residues long. This CDR3 reads CASSHQARGSEAFF. CDR3 bases: TGTGCCAGCAGCCACCAAGCGCGGGGGAGTGAAGCTTTCTTT.

The chain employs TRBV27 and TRBJ2-3, with 10 positions matching TRBD2. The CDR3 consists of 13 residues. Germline CDR1 is MNHEY and CDR2 is SMNVEV (reference sequence). In DNA form, the CDR3 reads TGTGCAAGCGGGAGGGCCAGCACAGATACGCAGTATTTT. It specifies CASGRASTDTQYF.

The CDR3 DNA reads as TGTGCCAGCGGGACAGTCTCTTATAGCAATCAGCCCCAGCATTTT. Translated: CASGTVSYSNQPQHF. V is TRBV6-1 and J is TRBJ1-5, with 7 positions matching TRBD1. Trimming removed 8 bases from V and 0 bases from J; junction bases left unmatched: 7. Germline CDR1 MNHNS, CDR2 SASEGT. The CDR3 extends over 15 amino acids.

The rearrangement joins TRBV18 to TRBJ1-1, with D tentatively TRBD1 (5 bases). The V end was cut by 3 bases, the J end by 1 base, with 12 bases between. CDR1 is KGHSH and CDR2 is LQKENI in the germline V gene. The CDR3 loop spans 15 amino acids. The CDR3 protein is CASSPSVGENTEAFF. The CDR3 bases are TGTGCCAGCTCACCCTCAGTAGGGGAGAACACTGAAGCTTTCTTT.

In its sample, this clone was seen once. The rearrangement joins TRBV5-4 to TRBJ2-7; TRBD1 matches at 8 bases. Trimming cost V 4 bases and J 2 bases; bases outside gene matches: 2. CDR3 size: 13 residues. Looked up from germline, CDR1 is SGHNT and CDR2 is YYREEE (reference sequence). Written as DNA, the CDR3 is TGTGCCAGCAGCCTGACAGGGGCCTACGAGCAGTACTTC. Translated, it gives CASSLTGAYEQYF.

This sequence joins TRBV7-9 and TRBJ2-5; 10 bases are shared with TRBD2. Germline CDR1 is SEHNR and CDR2 is FQNEAQ (reference sequence). J was trimmed by 3 bases and V by 5 bases; bases with no gene match: 9. The CDR3 sequence is 16 residues long. CDR3 DNA sequence: TGTGCCAGCAGCGCTACTAGCGGGAATGGGAAAGAGACCCAGTACTTC. Translating it yields CASSATSGNGKETQYF.

The gene calls are TRBV6-5 and TRBJ2-7; D may be TRBD2 (5 bases). The CDR3 has 14 amino acids. V lost 2 bases and J lost 1, with 9 bases in between. CDR1 and CDR2 (germline): MNHEY, SVGAGI. CDR3 in DNA: TGTGCCAGCAGTTACGGACGGGGTTCCTACGAGCAGTACTTC. Protein sequence: CASSYGRGSYEQYF.

The rearrangement uses TRBV7-7 and TRBJ1-4; 9 bases agree with TRBD1. V gave up 5 bases and J gave up 1 base; unmatched junction bases: 5. The germline V gene encodes CDR1 SSHAT and CDR2 FNYEAQ (reference sequence). This CDR3 has 16 amino acids. Here the CDR3 DNA reads TGTGCCAGCAGCCCCGGGACAGGGAGAACTAATGAAAAACTGTTTTTT. Protein product: CASSPGTGRTNEKLFF.

The chain employs TRBV19 and TRBJ2-1, with 11 positions matching TRBD1. Germline V gene sequence: CDR1 LNHDA, CDR2 SQIVND (reference sequence). J gave up 9 bases and V 4 bases, and 5 bases lay outside the gene matches. The CDR3 has 14 residues. CDR3 sequence reads: CASSTGTGGAEQFF. The CDR3 DNA reads TGTGCCAGTAGTACCGGGACAGGGGGAGCTGAGCAGTTCTTC.

The chain employs TRBV13 and TRBJ2-1; perhaps TRBD2 as D (6 bases). This CDR3 contains 15 residues. The germline CDR1 and CDR2 sequences are PRHDT and FYEKMQ (reference sequence). Trimming took off 3 bases at V and 0 bases at J, with 9 bases between the two ends. CDR3 amino acids: CASSLGTHSYNEQFF. CDR3 in DNA: TGTGCCAGCAGCTTGGGGACTCACTCCTACAATGAGCAGTTCTTC.